The text below deals with one T cell receptor (beta chain). Its antigen is as yet unknown. At survey level, the immunoSEQ assay was run in its v3.0 version. Per-sample TRB depth target: 40,000-50,000 T-cell genomes. Libraries were prepared by immunoSEQ multiplex PCR; TCRdb keeps only in-frame clonotypes and omits some of them. Of about 50,000 clones listed, about 86% are singletons. The data are from a study of long-term antiretroviral therapy in people with HIV. Regarding the study as a whole: Gathering of blood took place between about 2003 and 2017, possibly under older ART regimens. Upon ART, diversity increased but remained lower than transplant donor controls.

The study used samples holding about 0.95-10 million cryopreserved PBMC before DNA extraction. V was cut by 5 bases and J by 7 bases, with 12 bases left in between. The CDR3 loop spans 13 amino acids. The V gene's germline CDR1 is ENHRY and CDR2 SYGVKD. The TCR was taken from a woman between 18 and 29 years old with HIV. The chain links TRBV10-3 to TRBJ1-5; tentative D call: TRBD1 (5 bases). Sequenced material: unsorted PBMCs, taken 0.8 years after starting antiretroviral therapy. The chain's CDR3 is CAISWTQQQPQHF. The CDR3 DNA reads TGTGCCATCAGTTGGACACAGCAGCAGCCCCAGCATTTT.